This T cell receptor (beta chain) was found in a study of CD8+CD57+ T cells in acquired aplastic anemia. Profiling that covered TCR beta VDJ and CDR3 relied on genomic DNA as its template. Each CDR3 protein gets one entry after TCRdb re-called the reads with MiXCR. Of roughly 420,000 distinct CDR3 sequences in the sample, 65% to 80% were seen once. The CDR3 has 13 residues. In germline, CDR1 is KGHDR, CDR2 SFDVKD. Of note for this clonotype: Compared with germline, one end of the junction differs, possibly owing to a read error.

This receptor was taken from a human donor in good health, serving as a control. The chain uses TRBV24-1 and TRBJ2-1, with D possibly being TRBD2 (8 bases). The specimen was sorted CD4+, CD8+, or CD8+CD57+ T cells (not recorded which) from PBMCs. The CDR3 loop reads CASRQGLVGSLTF. Written as DNA, the CDR3 is TGTGCCAGCAGACAGGGACTAGTAGGAAGCCTGACCTTC.